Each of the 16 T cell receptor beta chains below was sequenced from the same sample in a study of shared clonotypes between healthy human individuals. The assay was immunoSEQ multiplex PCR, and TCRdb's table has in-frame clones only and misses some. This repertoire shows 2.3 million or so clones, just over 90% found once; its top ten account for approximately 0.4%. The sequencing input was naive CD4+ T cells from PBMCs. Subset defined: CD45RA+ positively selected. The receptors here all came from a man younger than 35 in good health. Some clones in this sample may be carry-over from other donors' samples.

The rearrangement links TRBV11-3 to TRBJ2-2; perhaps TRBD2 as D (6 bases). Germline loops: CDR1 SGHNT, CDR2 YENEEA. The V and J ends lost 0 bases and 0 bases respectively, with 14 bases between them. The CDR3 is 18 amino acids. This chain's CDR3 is CASSLDRWDSPNTGELFF. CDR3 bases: TGTGCCAGCAGCTTAGATCGATGGGACTCGCCGAACACCGGGGAGCTGTTTTTT.

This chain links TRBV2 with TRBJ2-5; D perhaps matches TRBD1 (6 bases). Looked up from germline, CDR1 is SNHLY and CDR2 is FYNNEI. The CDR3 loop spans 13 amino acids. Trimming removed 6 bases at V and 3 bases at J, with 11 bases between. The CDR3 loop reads CASRENREETQYF. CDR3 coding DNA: TGTGCCAGCAGGGAAAACAGGGAAGAGACCCAGTACTTC.

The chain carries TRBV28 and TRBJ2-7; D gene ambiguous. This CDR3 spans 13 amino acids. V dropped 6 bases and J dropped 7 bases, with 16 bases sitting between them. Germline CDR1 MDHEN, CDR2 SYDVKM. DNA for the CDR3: TGTGCCAGCAGACCCGGTTTTTTGTATGAGCAGTACTTC. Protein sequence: CASRPGFLYEQYF.

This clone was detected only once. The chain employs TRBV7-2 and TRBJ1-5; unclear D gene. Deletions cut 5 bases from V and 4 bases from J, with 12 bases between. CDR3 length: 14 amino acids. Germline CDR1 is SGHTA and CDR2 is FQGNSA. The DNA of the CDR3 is TGTGCCAGCAGCCCCCATACTGGTAATCAGCCCCAGCATTTT. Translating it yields CASSPHTGNQPQHF.

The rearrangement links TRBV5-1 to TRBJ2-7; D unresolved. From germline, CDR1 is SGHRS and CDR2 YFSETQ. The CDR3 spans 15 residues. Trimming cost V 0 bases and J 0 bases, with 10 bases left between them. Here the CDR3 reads CASSLVGKSSYEQYF. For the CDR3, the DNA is TGCGCCAGCAGCTTGGTAGGGAAAAGCTCCTACGAGCAGTACTTC.

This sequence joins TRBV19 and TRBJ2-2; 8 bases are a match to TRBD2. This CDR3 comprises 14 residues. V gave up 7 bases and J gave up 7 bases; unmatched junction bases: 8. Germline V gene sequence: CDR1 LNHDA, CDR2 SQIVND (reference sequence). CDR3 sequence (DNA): TGTGCCAGTACCCCTCGGGAGGGCTTCGGGGAGCTGTTTTTT. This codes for CASTPREGFGELFF.

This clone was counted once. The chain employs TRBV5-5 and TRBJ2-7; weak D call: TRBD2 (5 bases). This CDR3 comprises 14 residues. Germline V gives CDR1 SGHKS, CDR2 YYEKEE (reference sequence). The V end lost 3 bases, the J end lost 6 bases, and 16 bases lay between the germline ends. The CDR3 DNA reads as TGTGCCAGCAGCTCACCCCCACTAGGGCGCGAGCAGTACTTC. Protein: CASSSPPLGREQYF.

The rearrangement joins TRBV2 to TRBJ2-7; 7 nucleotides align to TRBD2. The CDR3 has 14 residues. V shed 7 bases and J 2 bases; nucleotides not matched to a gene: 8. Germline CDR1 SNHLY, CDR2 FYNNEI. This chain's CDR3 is CASTKLASAYEQYF. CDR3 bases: TGTGCCAGCACGAAACTAGCGTCGGCCTACGAGCAGTACTTC.

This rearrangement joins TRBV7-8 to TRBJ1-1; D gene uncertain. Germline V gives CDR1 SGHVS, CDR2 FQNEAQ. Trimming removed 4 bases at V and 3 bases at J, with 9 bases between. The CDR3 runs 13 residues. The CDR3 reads CASSSYTDTEAFF. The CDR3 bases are TGTGCCAGCAGCTCGTACACGGACACTGAAGCTTTCTTT.

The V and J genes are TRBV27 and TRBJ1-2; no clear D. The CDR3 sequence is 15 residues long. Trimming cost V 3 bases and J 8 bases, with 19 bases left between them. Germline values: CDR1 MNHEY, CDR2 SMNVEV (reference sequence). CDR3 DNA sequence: TGTGCCAGCAGTTTCCAAGGGCCTCAACTAAGGGGCTACACCTTC. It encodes CASSFQGPQLRGYTF.

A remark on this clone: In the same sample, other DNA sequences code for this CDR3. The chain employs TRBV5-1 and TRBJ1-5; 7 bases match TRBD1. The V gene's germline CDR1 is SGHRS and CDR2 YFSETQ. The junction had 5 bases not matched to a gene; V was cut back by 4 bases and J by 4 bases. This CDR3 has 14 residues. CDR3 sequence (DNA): TGCGCCAGCAGCCAGGGACAGCCAAATCAGCCCCAGCATTTT. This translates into CASSQGQPNQPQHF. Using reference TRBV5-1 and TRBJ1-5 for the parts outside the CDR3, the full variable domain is KAGVTQTPRYLIKTRGQQVTLSCSPISGHRSVSWYQQTPGQGLQFLFEYFSETQRNKGNFPGRFSGRQFSNSRSEMNVSTLELGDSALYLCASSQGQPNQPQHFGDGTRLSIL.

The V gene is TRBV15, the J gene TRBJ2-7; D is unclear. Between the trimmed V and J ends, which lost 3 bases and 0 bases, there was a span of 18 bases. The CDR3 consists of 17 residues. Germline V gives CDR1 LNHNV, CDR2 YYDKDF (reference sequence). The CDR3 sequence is CATSSVGRRKGSYEQYF. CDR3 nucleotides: TGTGCCACCAGCAGCGTCGGACGCCGAAAAGGCTCCTACGAGCAGTACTTC.

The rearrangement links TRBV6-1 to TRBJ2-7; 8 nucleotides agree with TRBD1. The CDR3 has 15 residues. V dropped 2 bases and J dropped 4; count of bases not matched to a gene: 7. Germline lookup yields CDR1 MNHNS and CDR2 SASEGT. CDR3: CASSERTGMGYEQYF. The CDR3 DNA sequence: TGTGCCAGCAGTGAAAGGACAGGGATGGGGTACGAGCAGTACTTC.

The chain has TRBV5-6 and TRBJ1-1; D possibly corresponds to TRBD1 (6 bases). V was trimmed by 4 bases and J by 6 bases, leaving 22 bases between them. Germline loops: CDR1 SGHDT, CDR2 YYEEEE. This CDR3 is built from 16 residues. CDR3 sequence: CASSPTIDRWSSEAFF. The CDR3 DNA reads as TGTGCCAGCAGCCCGACGATCGACAGGTGGTCGTCTGAAGCTTTCTTT. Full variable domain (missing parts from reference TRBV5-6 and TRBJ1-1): DAGVTQSPTHLIKTRGQQVTLRCSPKSGHDTVSWYQQALGQGPQFIFQYYEEEERQRGNFPDRFSGHQFPNYSSELNVNALLLGDSALYLCASSPTIDRWSSEAFFGQGTRLTVV.

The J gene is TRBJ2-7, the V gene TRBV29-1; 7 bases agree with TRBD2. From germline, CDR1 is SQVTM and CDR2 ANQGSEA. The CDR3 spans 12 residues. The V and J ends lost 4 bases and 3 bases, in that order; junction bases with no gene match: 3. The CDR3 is CSVGRGVYEQYF. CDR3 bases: TGCAGCGTTGGTCGGGGGGTCTACGAGCAGTACTTC.

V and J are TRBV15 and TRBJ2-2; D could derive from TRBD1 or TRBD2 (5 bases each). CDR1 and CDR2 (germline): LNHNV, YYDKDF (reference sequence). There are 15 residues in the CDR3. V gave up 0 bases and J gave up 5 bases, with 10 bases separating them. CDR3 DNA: TGTGCCACCAGCAGAGATACGGGACGTACCGGGGAGCTGTTTTTT. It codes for CATSRDTGRTGELFF.